The source of this T cell receptor beta chain is a study of high-grade serous ovarian cancer treatment subgroups. Libraries were prepared by immunoSEQ multiplex PCR; TCRdb keeps only in-frame clonotypes and omits some of them. This sample yields tens of thousands of clones, of which about 81% are seen a single time; under 2.5% belongs to the top ten. Tumor samples were obtained before definitive surgery or chemotherapy. Germline V gives CDR1 SGDLS, CDR2 YYNGEE. CDR3 size: 13 residues. V lost 0 bases and J 7 bases, leaving 10 bases between the germline ends. The chain is built from TRBV9 and TRBJ1-1, with D maybe TRBD1 (6 bases). Specimen: tumor tissue. This clonotype was obtained from a human donor with high-grade serous ovarian cancer. This CDR3 is CASSVGGAGEAFF. CDR3 DNA sequence: TGTGCCAGCAGCGTAGGGGGGGCAGGTGAAGCTTTCTTT.